This TCR beta chain was documented in a study of blood T cell repertoires in COVID-19. Study context: There were acute and convalescent COVID-19 samples, and they came from the United States, Italy and Spain.

Germline CDR1 and CDR2: ENHRY and SYGVKD. The V gene end was trimmed by 9 bases and the J gene end by 2 bases; junction bases not matched to a gene: 15. CDR3 size: 17 residues. Profiling relied on immunoSEQ multiplex PCR, and the TCRdb table lists in-frame clones only, not all of them. The table shows a few hundred thousand clones, with 80% to 90% occurring only once. Sequenced input: peripheral blood. The sequence was obtained from a man aged 40-50 years with acute or convalescent COVID-19. The gene calls are TRBV10-3 and TRBJ2-1, with 8 bases matching TRBD2. The CDR3 sequence: CAIQPRGGPVAYNEQFF. CDR3 sequence (DNA): TGTGCCATTCAACCTCGGGGGGGACCAGTGGCCTACAATGAGCAGTTCTTC.